The 6 T cell receptor beta chains presented below share a single source sample, sequenced in a study of chronic HIV infection and antiretroviral therapy. MiXCR, run by TCRdb on the 5' RACE reads, gives a single entry per CDR3 protein. Of more than 30,000 distinct CDR3 sequences listed, around 8.6% are singletons. The material sequenced was peripheral blood. These receptors all come from an adult who had HIV and had not received antiretroviral therapy, or was an uninfected healthy control (not recorded which).

This clonotype was counted many times. This sequence joins TRBV6-2 or TRBV6-3 and TRBJ2-5; D might be TRBD2 (6 bases). Between the trimmed V and J ends, which lost 4 bases and 6 bases, there was a span of 15 bases. CDR3 length equals 14 residues. The V gene's germline CDR1 is MNHEY and CDR2 SVGEGT. The CDR3 DNA reads TGTGCCAGCAGTTCCGGGACCGGAGGGAAGACCCAGTACTTC. Protein product: CASSSGTGGKTQYF.

In this sample, this clonotype turned up many times. The chain couples TRBV27 to TRBJ1-1; no clear D gene. V was shortened by 0 bases and J by 4 bases, with 9 bases between the two germline ends. CDR3 length: 14 residues. Germline CDR1 reads MNHEY; CDR2 reads SMNVEV (reference sequence). The CDR3 is CASSLSSAGTEAFF. The CDR3 region has the DNA TGTGCCAGCAGTTTATCGAGCGCAGGCACTGAAGCTTTCTTT.

In this sample, this clonotype turned up a few times. This chain links TRBV12-3 or TRBV12-4 with TRBJ1-1; D gene ambiguous. V lost 3 bases to trimming and J lost 2 bases, with 10 bases between them. This CDR3 has 14 amino acids. CDR3 bases: TGTGCCAGCAGTTTTGGTAACGGAAACACTGAAGCTTTCTTT. It translates to CASSFGNGNTEAFF.

This clonotype was observed many times. J is TRBJ1-5 and V is TRBV28, with D possibly TRBD1 on 6 matching bases. Per the germline V gene, CDR1 is MDHEN and CDR2 is SYDVKM. The CDR3 is 15 amino acids. Trimming stripped 5 bases from V and 2 bases from J, with 13 bases between. The CDR3 region has the DNA TGTGCCAGCAGTACCCCACAGGGTCGCAATCAGCCCCAGCATTTT. It specifies CASSTPQGRNQPQHF.

The rearrangement links TRBV6-2 or TRBV6-3 to TRBJ2-7; the match to TRBD1 covers 7 bases. V was clipped by 7 bases and J by 4 bases; unmatched bases: 7. The CDR3 has 13 residues. Per the germline V gene, CDR1 is MNHEY and CDR2 is SVGEGT. Here the CDR3 DNA reads TGTGCCAGCACCGAGACAGGGCGGTACGAGCAGTACTTC. This translates into CASTETGRYEQYF.

This clonotype was recorded only once. This rearrangement joins TRBV7-9 to TRBJ1-4, with D unresolved. The CDR3 runs to 15 residues. Germline CDR1 reads SEHNR; CDR2 reads FQNEAQ (reference sequence). V lost 1 base, J lost 4 bases, and 10 bases lay in between. DNA of the CDR3: TGTGCCAGCAGCTTAGAGCAGAGGCTTAATGAAAAACTGTTTTTT. Its translation: CASSLEQRLNEKLFF.